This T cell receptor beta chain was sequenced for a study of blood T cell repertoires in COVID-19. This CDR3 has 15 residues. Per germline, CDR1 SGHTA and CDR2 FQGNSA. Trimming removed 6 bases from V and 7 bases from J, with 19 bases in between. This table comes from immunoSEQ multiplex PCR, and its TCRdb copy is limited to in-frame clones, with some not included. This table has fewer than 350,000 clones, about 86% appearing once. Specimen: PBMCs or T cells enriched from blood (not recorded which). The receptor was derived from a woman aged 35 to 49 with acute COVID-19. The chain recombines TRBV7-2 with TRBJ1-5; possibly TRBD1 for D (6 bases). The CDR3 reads CASSRTGFIGQPQHF. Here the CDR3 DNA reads TGTGCCAGCAGTCGTACAGGGTTCATCGGCCAGCCCCAGCATTTT.